The 12 T cell receptor beta chains given below trace back to one sample, sequenced in a study of T-cell reconstitution after alpha-beta-depleted transplantation in children. TCRbeta library preparation incorporated unique molecular identifiers. TCRdb reprocessed the PCR reads via MiXCR and lists one record per CDR3 protein. The table has about 540,000 distinct CDR3 sequences, more than 20% seen once. This specimen was PBMCs, taken before TCRalphabeta/CD19-depleted stem cell transplant. The receptors were sampled from a boy in the first two years of life with Wiskott-Aldrich syndrome, due to receive a stem cell transplant.

This clonotype was observed a handful of times. This chain joins TRBV7-8 and TRBJ2-4; TRBD2 matches at 7 bases. V gave up 2 bases and J gave up 9 bases; unmatched junction bases: 4. Germline lookup yields CDR1 SGHVS and CDR2 FQNEAQ. The CDR3 consists of 13 residues. Here the CDR3 DNA reads TGTGCCAGCAGCTTATCTGGGAGGGCCATTCAGTACTTC. Translation: CASSLSGRAIQYF.

The gene calls are TRBV5-1 and TRBJ2-7; 12 positions match TRBD2. The V and J ends lost 4 bases and 3 bases, in that order; junction bases with no gene match: 8. CDR1 and CDR2 from the germline V gene are SGHRS and YFSETQ. CDR3 length: 16 amino acids. Here the CDR3 reads CASSSLAGGPFYEQYF. In DNA form, the CDR3 reads TGCGCCAGCAGCAGTCTAGCGGGAGGGCCGTTCTACGAGCAGTACTTC.

V usage is TRBV4-1 and J usage is TRBJ2-1, with D possibly being TRBD1 or TRBD2 (5 bases each). The CDR3 length is 16 residues. V dropped 0 bases and J dropped 9 bases, with 18 bases sitting between them. Germline V lookup: CDR1 MGHRA, CDR2 YSYEKL. CDR3 DNA sequence: TGCGCCAGCAGCCAAGACTGGCAGGGAGAAGGAAGTGAGCAGTTCTTC. The encoded protein is CASSQDWQGEGSEQFF.

This clonotype was seen only a few times. This chain links TRBV20-1 with TRBJ1-2; D is possibly TRBD1 (6 bases). In germline, CDR1 is DFQATT, CDR2 SNEGSKA (reference sequence). V lost 5 bases to trimming and J lost 4 bases, with 11 bases between them. The CDR3 is 12 amino acids. This CDR3 is CSAPTGTYGYTF. The CDR3 DNA reads as TGCAGTGCTCCGACAGGCACCTATGGCTACACCTTC.

There are a few counts of this clonotype. The chain employs TRBV10-3 and TRBJ1-2; D remains unclear. V lost 2 bases, J lost 5 bases, and 9 bases lay in between. Germline V gene data show CDR1 as ENHRY and CDR2 as SYGVKD. This CDR3 has 13 amino acids. CDR3 nucleotide sequence: TGTGCCATCAGTGAGCAGACTTTATATGGCTACACCTTC. It encodes CAISEQTLYGYTF.

This clonotype occurred a few times. The V gene is TRBV20-1, the J gene TRBJ2-5; 7 bases match TRBD1. The length of the CDR3 is 13 residues. Trimming at V came to 7 bases and at J to 0 bases, leaving 5 bases not matched to a gene. The germline V gene has CDR1 DFQATT and CDR2 SNEGSKA (reference sequence). In nucleotides, the CDR3 is TGCAGTGTTCGGGACAGTCACCAAGAGACCCAGTACTTC. This translates into CSVRDSHQETQYF.

This clonotype was observed a handful of times. V and J are TRBV6-5 and TRBJ2-3; 9 positions match TRBD2. Trimming cost V 6 bases and J 10 bases; bases outside gene matches: 5. Per the germline V gene, CDR1 is MNHEY and CDR2 is SVGAGI. The CDR3 length is 12 residues. CDR3 DNA: TGTGCCAGCAGATCTTCTAGCGGGGCGCAGTATTTT. Protein product: CASRSSSGAQYF.

This clonotype was recorded many times. This sequence joins TRBV15 and TRBJ2-1, with D unresolved. V shed 0 bases and J shed 9 bases, with 12 bases lying between them. Germline V CDR1 and CDR2: LNHNV, YYDKDF (reference sequence). This CDR3 region has 14 residues. CDR3 sequence: CATSREYSYAEQFF. The DNA of the CDR3 is TGTGCCACCAGCAGAGAATATAGCTATGCTGAGCAGTTCTTC.

The chain carries TRBV5-1 and TRBJ2-3, with D unresolved. Looked up from germline, CDR1 is SGHRS and CDR2 is YFSETQ. V was shortened by 0 bases and J by 2 bases, with 7 bases between the two germline ends. The CDR3 is 14 residues long. Here the CDR3 DNA reads TGCGCCAGCAGCTTGGGGCATATCACAGATACGCAGTATTTT. Encoded protein: CASSLGHITDTQYF.

On this clonotype: A junction boundary mismatches the germline segment, possibly from a read error. The gene calls are TRBV3-1 and TRBJ1-2, with no clear D. Germline-derived CDR1 and CDR2 are LGHDT and YNNKEL (reference sequence). The CDR3 consists of 15 residues. The CDR3 loop reads CACSQDAGSNYGYTF. In DNA, the CDR3 is TGTGCCTGCAGCCAAGATGCAGGTTCTAACTATGGCTACACCTTC.

This clonotype occurred a few times. The chain combines TRBV4-1 with TRBJ1-1; 7 nucleotides match TRBD1. V gave up 1 base and J gave up 5 bases; unmatched junction bases: 7. Looked up from germline, CDR1 is MGHRA and CDR2 is YSYEKL. This CDR3 spans 15 amino acids. CDR3 nucleotides: TGCGCCAGCAGCCAAGGAGACAGGGATTCGACTGAAGCTTTCTTT. It is translated as CASSQGDRDSTEAFF.

This clonotype has just a few counts. The rearrangement links TRBV4-1 to TRBJ2-7; TRBD2 is a possible D gene (6 bases). Trimming stripped 1 base from V and 2 bases from J, with 12 bases between. CDR1 and CDR2 (germline): MGHRA, YSYEKL. The CDR3 consists of 15 residues. The CDR3: CASSQVEGYTYEQYF. The CDR3 bases are TGCGCCAGCAGCCAAGTGGAGGGATACACCTACGAGCAGTACTTC.